The source of this TCR beta chain is a study of cytomegalovirus exposure and HLA in healthy donors. The PCR made use of 60 Vbeta and 13 Jbeta primers. Generated by immunoSEQ multiplex PCR, the TCRdb table keeps only in-frame clones and is missing some. The sample consists of 150,000 to 200,000 clones, approximately 71% of them appearing once. The CDR3 covers 13 residues. V lost 1 base to trimming and J lost 10 bases, with 11 bases between them. Germline V lookup: CDR1 SGHVS, CDR2 FQNEAQ. The receptor was isolated from a woman younger than 35 in good health and CMV-seropositive. Sample: PBMCs. V is TRBV7-8 and J is TRBJ2-1; the D is unclear. The CDR3 loop is CASSLGLDWEQFF. CDR3 coding DNA: TGTGCCAGCAGCTTAGGTCTAGATTGGGAGCAGTTCTTC.